A selection of T cell receptor beta chains follows, all from one sample in a study of response to subunit inactivated influenza vaccine. One entry per CDR3 protein results from TCRdb running MiXCR on the RT-PCR reads. The profile shows under 550,000 distinct CDR3 sequences, 7.6% of them singletons. The specimen comprised PBMCs from blood, sampled 23 months after vaccination. Receptors originate from a man between 50 and 75 years old who received an inactivated influenza vaccine. The CDR3 runs from the conserved cysteine through the conserved F or W. The order of the fields is J gene, clone size, V gene, D gene, CDR3 DNA, CDR3 protein. The D gene is left open where the match is weak. Only some rows state a clone size, as once, few, many or a class for expanded clones.

>TRBJ2-4|few|TRBV19|NA
TGTGCCAGTACCCCTACTAGCCTCTTGGCCAAAAACATTCAGTACTTC
CASTPTSLLAKNIQYF
>TRBJ1-1|few|TRBV20-1|NA
TGCAGGGACACTTCGGGCACTGAAGCTTTCTTT
CRDTSGTEAFF
>TRBJ2-1|few|TRBV20-1|TRBD1
TGCAGTGCTAGGGGGGACAGGGGGAATGAGCAGTTCTTC
CSARGDRGNEQFF
>TRBJ2-3|NA|TRBV10-3|NA
TGTGCCATCAGTGAGTCGGTGGTGAGGCCCGCGAGGGGGGATACGCAGTATTTT
CAISESVVRPARGDTQYF
>TRBJ1-5|few|TRBV6-1|NA
TGTGCCAGCAGAAGGGACGGAACCAATCAGCCCCAGCATTTT
CASRRDGTNQPQHF
>TRBJ2-1|NA|TRBV19|NA
TGTGCCAGTAGTAAAGGGGGTGCCTACAATGAGCAGTTCTTC
CASSKGGAYNEQFF
>TRBJ2-1|NA|TRBV20-1|NA
TGCAGTGCGAGCCGGGACTTGGGCCATGAGCAGTTCTTC
CSASRDLGHEQFF
>TRBJ2-3|NA|TRBV12-3/TRBV12-4|TRBD2
TGTGCCAGCAGTTTAGGAGCGGGAGTATATACGCAGTATTTT
CASSLGAGVYTQYF
>TRBJ1-3|NA|TRBV20-1|NA
TGCAGTGCTCACCAACGGGTGTCTGGAAACACCATATATTTT
CSAHQRVSGNTIYF
>TRBJ2-7|many|TRBV29-1|TRBD2
TGCAGCGTTGCCCCGGGACTAGCGGGAGTGGGGGTGTCTTACGAGCAGTACTTC
CSVAPGLAGVGVSYEQYF
>TRBJ2-2|NA|TRBV20-1|NA
TGCAGTGCTAGAGATACAGGAAAGAACACCGGGGAGCTGTTTTTT
CSARDTGKNTGELFF
>TRBJ2-7|NA|TRBV6-5|NA
TGTGCCAGCAGTTACTACCGGACAGCCAACGATTACGAGCAGTACTTC
CASSYYRTANDYEQYF
>TRBJ2-5|NA|TRBV20-1|TRBD2
TGCAGTGCCCCCTCCGGGACTAGCGGTGGGACCCAGTACTTC
CSAPSGTSGGTQYF
>TRBJ2-1|few|TRBV5-1|TRBD2
TGCGCCAGCAGCTTGCCCACAGGTAGCGGGAGGGATTACGGATCCTACAATGAGCAGTTCTTC
CASSLPTGSGRDYGSYNEQFF
>TRBJ1-1|few|TRBV6-2/TRBV6-3|NA
TGTGCCAGTGGACAGCGAGTAAGTGAAGCTTTCTTT
CASGQRVSEAFF
>TRBJ2-3|few|TRBV29-1|NA
TGCAGCGCCAGCCGGAGCACAGATACGCAGTATTTT
CSASRSTDTQYF
>TRBJ2-2|few|TRBV27|TRBD1
TGTGCCAGCAAATATGAGGACAGGGGGCGAGTGAACACCGGGGAGCTGTTTTTT
CASKYEDRGRVNTGELFF
>TRBJ1-1|NA|TRBV15|NA
TGTGCCACCAGCAGAGATCTGCACTTGAACACTGAAGCTTTCTTT
CATSRDLHLNTEAFF
>TRBJ1-2|NA|TRBV5-1|NA
TGCGCCAGCAGTCCTTCTCCCGGCTATGGCTACACCTTC
CASSPSPGYGYTF
>TRBJ1-6|many|TRBV3-1|NA
TGTGCCAGCAGCCACAGTCTCGGGGATTCACCCCTCCACTTT
CASSHSLGDSPLHF
>TRBJ2-7|NA|TRBV7-2|TRBD1
TGTGCCAGCAGCCGCCGGACAGGGGGCGAGTACGAGCAGTACTTC
CASSRRTGGEYEQYF
>TRBJ2-3|few|TRBV9|NA
TGTGCCAGCAGCGTAGCGTCGGGGGTGAGCACAGATACGCAGTATTTT
CASSVASGVSTDTQYF
>TRBJ2-7|many|TRBV3-1|NA
TGTGCCAGCAGCCAACTCGGGGAGCAGTACTTC
CASSQLGEQYF
>TRBJ2-7|many|TRBV20-1|TRBD1
TGCAGTGCGGAAGGACAGGGGGGATCCTACGAGCAGTACTTC
CSAEGQGGSYEQYF
>TRBJ2-7|NA|TRBV6-2/TRBV6-3|TRBD2
TGTGCCAGCAGTTACTTCAGCGGGGCACCCTACGAGCAGTACTTC
CASSYFSGAPYEQYF